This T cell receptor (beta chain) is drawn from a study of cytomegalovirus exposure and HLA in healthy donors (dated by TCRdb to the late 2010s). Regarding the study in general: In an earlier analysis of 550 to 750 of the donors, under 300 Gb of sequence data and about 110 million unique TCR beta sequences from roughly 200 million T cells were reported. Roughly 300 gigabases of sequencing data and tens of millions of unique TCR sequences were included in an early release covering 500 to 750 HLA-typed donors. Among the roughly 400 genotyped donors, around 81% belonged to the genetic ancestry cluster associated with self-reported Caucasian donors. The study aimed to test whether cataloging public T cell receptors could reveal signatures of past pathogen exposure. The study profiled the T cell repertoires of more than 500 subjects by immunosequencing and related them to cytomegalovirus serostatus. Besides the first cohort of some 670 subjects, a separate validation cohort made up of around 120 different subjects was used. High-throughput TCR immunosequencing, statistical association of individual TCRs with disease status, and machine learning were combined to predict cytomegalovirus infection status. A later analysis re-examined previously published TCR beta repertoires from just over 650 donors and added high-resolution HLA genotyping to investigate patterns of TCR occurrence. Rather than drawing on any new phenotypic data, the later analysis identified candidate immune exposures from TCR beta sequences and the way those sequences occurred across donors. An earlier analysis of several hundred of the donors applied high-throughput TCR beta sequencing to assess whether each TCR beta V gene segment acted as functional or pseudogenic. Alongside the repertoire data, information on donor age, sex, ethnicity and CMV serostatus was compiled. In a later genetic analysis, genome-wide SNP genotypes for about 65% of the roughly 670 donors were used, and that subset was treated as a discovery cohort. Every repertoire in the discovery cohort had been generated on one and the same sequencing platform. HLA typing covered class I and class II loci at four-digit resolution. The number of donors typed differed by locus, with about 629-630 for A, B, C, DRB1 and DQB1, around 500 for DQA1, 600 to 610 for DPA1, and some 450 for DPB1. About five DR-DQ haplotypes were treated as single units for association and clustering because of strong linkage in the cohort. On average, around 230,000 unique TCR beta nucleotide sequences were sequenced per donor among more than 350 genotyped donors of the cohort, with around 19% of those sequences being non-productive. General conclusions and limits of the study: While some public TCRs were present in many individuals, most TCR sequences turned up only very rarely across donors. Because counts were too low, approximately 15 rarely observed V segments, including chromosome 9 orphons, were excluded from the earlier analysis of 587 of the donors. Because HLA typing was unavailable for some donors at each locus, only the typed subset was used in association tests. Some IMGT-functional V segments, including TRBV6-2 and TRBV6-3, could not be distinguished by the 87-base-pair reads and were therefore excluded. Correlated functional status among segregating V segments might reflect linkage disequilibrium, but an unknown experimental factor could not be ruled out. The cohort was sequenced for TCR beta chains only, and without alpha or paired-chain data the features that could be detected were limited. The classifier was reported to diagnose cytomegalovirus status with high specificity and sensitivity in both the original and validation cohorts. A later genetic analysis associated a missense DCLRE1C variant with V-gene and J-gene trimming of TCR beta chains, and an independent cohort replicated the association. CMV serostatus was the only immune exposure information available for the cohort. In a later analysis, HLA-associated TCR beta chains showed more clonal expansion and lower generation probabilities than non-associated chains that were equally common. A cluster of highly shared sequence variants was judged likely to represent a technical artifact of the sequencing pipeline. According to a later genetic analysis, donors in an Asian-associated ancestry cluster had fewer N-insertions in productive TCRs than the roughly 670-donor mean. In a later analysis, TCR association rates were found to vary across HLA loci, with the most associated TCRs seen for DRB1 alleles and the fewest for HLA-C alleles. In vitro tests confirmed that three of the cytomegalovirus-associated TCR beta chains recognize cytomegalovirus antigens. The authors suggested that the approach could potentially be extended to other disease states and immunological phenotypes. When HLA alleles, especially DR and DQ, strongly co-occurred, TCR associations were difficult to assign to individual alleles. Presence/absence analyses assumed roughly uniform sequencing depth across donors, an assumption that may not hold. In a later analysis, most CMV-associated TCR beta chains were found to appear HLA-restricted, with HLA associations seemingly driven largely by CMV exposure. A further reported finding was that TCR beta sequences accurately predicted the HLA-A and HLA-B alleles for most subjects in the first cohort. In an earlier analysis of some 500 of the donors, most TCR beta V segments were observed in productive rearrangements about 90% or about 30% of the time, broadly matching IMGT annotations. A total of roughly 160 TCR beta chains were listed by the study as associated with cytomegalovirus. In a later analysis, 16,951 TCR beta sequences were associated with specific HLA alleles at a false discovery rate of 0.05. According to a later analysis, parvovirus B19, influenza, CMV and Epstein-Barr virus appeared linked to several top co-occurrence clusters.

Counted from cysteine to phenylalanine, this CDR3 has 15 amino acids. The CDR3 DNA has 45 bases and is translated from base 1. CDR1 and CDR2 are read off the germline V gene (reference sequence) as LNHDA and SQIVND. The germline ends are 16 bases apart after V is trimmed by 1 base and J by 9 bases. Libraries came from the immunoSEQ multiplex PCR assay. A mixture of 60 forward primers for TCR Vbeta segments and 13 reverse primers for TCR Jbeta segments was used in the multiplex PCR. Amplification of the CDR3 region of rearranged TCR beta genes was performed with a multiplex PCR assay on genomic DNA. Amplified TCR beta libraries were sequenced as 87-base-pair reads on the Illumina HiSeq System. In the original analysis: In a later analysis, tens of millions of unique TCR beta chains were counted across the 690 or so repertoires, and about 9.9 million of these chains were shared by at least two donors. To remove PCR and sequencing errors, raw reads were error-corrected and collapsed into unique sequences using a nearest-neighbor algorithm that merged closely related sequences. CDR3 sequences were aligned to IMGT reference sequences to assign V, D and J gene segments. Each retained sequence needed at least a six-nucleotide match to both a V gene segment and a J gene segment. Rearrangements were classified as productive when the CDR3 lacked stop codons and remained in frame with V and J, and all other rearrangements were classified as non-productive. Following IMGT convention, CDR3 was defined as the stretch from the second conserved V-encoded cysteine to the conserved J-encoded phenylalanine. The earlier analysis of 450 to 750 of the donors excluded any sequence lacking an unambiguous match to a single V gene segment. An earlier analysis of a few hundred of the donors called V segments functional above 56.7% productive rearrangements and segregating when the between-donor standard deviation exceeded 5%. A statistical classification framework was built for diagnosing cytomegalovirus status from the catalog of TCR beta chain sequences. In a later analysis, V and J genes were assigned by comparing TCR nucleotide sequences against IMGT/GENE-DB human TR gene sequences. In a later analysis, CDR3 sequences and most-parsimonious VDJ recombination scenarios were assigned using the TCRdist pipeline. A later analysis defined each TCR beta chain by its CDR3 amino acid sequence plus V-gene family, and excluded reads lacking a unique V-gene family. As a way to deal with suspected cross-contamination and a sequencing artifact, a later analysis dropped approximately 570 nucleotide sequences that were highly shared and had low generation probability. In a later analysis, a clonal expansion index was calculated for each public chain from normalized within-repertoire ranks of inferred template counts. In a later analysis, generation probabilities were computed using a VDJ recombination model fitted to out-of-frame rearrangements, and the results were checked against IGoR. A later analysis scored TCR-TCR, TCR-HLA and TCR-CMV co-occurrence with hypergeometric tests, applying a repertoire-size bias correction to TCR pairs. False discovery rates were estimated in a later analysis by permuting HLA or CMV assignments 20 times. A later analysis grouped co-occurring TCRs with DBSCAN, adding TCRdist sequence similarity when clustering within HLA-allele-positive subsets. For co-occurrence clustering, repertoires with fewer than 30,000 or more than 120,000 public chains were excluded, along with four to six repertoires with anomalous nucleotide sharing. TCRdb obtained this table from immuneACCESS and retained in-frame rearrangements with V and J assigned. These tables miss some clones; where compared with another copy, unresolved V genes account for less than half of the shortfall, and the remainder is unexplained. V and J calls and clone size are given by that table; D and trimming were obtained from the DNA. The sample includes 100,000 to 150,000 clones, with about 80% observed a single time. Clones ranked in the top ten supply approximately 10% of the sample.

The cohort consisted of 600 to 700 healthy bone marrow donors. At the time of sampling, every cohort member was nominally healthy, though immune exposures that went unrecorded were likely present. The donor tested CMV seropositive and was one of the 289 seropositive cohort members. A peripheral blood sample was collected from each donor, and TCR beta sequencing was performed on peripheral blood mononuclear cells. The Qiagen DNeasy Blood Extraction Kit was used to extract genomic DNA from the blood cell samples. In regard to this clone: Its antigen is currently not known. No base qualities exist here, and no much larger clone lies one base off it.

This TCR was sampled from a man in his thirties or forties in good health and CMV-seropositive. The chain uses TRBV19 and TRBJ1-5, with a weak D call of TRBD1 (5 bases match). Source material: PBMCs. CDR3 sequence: CASSIAAGSMTPQHF. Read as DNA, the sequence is TGTGCCAGTAGTATAGCCGCAGGGTCCATGACGCCCCAGCATTTT.